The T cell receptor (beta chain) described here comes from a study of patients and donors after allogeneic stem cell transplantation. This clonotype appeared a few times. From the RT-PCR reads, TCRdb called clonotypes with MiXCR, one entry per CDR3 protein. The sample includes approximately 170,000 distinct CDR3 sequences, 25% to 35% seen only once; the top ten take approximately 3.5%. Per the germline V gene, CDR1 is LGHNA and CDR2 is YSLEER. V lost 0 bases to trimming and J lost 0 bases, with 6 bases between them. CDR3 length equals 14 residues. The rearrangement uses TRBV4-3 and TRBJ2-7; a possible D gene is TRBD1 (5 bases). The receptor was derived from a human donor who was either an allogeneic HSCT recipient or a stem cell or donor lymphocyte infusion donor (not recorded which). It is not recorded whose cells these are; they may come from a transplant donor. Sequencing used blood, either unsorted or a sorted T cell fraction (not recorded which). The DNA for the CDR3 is TGCGCCAGCAGCCAAGACAGGGCCTCCTACGAGCAGTACTTC. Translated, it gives CASSQDRASYEQYF.